This paragraph covers one T cell receptor beta chain sequence. Germline V lookup: CDR1 SGHTS, CDR2 YDEGEE. The V gene lost 6 bases and the J gene lost 2 bases, with 11 bases spanning the gap. CDR3 size: 13 residues. Original processing methods: Counts of nucleated cells, estimated from reference gene primer amplification, were obtained. Repertoires were generated with immunoSEQ multiplex PCR, while TCRdb's copy carries only in-frame clones and drops some. The V and J calls and clone size are taken from that table; D and trimming were inferred from the DNA. This table has more than 80,000 clones, approximately 78% appearing once. The entry originates in a study of blood T cell repertoires in COVID-19. Study-level information: There were acute and convalescent COVID-19 samples, and they came from the United States, Italy and Spain. Sources were T cells, B-cell-depleted T cells, or PBMCs; the material itself was cDNA or gDNA.

The J gene is TRBJ1-2, the V gene TRBV5-8, with unresolved D. The TCR comes from a man over 45 with active or convalescent COVID-19. Sequencing was done on a sample of peripheral blood. CDR3: CASIRSQNYGYTF. CDR3 coding DNA: TGTGCCAGCATTCGATCCCAGAACTATGGCTACACCTTC.